This T cell receptor (beta chain) is from a study of radiation and T cells in renal cell carcinoma. V was shortened by 5 bases and J by 6 bases, with 17 bases between the two germline ends. This CDR3 has 14 residues. Germline V lookup: CDR1 LNHDA, CDR2 SQIVND (reference sequence). Study-wide findings and caveats: Top tumor clonotypes rose in blood 2 weeks post-radiation, then contracted.

To note about this clone: Its specificity is not known.

Time point: blood 4 weeks post-SBRT, at nephrectomy. Treatment noted: 15 Gy SBRT to primary tumor, nephrectomy 4 weeks later. Profiled with immunoSEQ multiplex PCR; TCRdb holds only in-frame clones, not every one. Of some 64,000 clones in the sample, 65% to 80% were seen once. The genes are TRBV19 and TRBJ2-7; D is unresolved. The material sequenced was blood, taken from a patient whose treatment included radiotherapy and nephrectomy. The sequence came from a man aged 55 to 70 with renal cell carcinoma. The CDR3 is CASSRRDNVVEQYF. CDR3 DNA sequence: TGTGCCAGTAGTCGACGCGACAACGTGGTCGAGCAGTACTTC.